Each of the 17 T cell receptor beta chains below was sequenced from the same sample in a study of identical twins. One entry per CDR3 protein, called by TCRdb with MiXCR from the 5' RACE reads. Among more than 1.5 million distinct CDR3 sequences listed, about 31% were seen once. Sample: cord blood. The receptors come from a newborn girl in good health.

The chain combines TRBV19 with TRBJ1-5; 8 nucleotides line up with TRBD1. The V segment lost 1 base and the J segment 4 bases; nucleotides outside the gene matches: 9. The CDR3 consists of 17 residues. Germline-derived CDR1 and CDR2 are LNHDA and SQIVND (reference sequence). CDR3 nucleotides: TGTGCCAGTAGTATAGTTGGGACAGGCAAGGCTAATCAGCCCCAGCATTTT. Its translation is CASSIVGTGKANQPQHF.

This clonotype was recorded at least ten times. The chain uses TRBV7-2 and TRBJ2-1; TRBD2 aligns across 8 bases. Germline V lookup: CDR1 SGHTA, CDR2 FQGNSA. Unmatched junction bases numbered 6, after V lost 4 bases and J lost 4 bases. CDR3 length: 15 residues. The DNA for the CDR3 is TGTGCCAGCAGCTACCCGGGACTAGAATACAATGAGCAGTTCTTC. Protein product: CASSYPGLEYNEQFF.

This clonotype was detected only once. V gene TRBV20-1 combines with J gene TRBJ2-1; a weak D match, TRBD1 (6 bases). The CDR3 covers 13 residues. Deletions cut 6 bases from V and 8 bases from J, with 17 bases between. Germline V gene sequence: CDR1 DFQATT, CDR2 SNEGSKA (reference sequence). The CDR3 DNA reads TGCAGTGCCTCCCAGGGGCGCCTGGATGAGCAGTTCTTC. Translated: CSASQGRLDEQFF.

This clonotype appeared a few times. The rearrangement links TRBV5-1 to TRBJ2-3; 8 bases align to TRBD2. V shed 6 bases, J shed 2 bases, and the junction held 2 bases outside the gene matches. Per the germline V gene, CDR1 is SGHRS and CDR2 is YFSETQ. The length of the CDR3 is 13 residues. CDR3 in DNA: TGCGCCAGCATGACTAGCGTCACAGATACGCAGTATTTT. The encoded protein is CASMTSVTDTQYF.

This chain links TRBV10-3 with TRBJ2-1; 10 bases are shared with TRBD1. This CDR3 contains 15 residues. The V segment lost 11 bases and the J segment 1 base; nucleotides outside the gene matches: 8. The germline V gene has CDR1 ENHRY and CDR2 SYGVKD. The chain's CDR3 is CAAGTGALSYNEQFF. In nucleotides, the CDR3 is TGTGCCGCCGGGACAGGGGCCTTATCCTACAATGAGCAGTTCTTC.

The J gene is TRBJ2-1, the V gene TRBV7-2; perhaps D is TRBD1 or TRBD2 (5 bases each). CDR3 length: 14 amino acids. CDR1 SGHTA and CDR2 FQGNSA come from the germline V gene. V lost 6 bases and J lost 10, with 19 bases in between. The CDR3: CASSFSGTTGEQFF. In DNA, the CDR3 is TGTGCCAGCAGTTTCTCCGGGACGACGGGGGAGCAGTTCTTC.

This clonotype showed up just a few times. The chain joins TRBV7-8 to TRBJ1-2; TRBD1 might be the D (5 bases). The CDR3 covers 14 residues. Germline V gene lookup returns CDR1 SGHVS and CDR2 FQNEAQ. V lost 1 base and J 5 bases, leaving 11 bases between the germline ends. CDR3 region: CASSLGGAAYGYTF. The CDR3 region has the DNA TGTGCCAGCAGCTTAGGAGGGGCCGCTTATGGCTACACCTTC.

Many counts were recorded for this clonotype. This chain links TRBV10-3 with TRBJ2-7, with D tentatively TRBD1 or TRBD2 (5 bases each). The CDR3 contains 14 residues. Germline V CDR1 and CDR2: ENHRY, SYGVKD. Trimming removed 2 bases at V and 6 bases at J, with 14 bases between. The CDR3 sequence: CAISELRDRPEQYF. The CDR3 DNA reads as TGTGCCATCAGTGAGCTCAGGGACCGACCCGAGCAGTACTTC.

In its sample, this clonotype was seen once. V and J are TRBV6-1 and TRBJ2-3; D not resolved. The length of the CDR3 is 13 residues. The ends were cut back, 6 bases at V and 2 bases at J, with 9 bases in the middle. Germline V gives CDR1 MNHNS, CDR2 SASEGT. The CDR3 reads CASRGYVTDTQYF. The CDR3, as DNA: TGTGCCAGCAGAGGATATGTCACAGATACGCAGTATTTT.

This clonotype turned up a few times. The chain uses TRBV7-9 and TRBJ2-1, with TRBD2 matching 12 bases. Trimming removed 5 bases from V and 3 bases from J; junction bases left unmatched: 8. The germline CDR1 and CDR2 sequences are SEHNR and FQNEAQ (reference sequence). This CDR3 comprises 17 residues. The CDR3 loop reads CASSPPSGRVVYNEQFF. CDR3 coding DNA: TGTGCCAGCAGCCCCCCTAGCGGGAGGGTCGTCTACAATGAGCAGTTCTTC.

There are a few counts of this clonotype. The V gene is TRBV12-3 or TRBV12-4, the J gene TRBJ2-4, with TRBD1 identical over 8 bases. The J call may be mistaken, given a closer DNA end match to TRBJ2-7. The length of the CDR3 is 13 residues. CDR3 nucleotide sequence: TGTGCCAGCAGTCGGACAGGGCATTACGAGCAGTACTTC. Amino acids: CASSRTGHYEQYF.

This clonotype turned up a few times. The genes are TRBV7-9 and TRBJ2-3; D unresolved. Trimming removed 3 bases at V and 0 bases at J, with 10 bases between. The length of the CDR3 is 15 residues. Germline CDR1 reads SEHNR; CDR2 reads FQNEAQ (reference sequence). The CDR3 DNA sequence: TGTGCCAGCAGCTTTAGTCTCTCGAGCACAGATACGCAGTATTTT. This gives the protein CASSFSLSSTDTQYF.

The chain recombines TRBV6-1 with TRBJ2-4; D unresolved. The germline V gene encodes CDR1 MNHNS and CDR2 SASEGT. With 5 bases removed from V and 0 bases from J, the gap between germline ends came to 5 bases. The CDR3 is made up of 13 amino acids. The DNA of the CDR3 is TGTGCCAGCAGTACGATAGCCAAAAACATTCAGTACTTC. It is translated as CASSTIAKNIQYF.

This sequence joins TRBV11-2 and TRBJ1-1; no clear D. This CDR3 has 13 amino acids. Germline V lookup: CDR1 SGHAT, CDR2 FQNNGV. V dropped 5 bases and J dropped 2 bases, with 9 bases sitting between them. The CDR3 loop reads CASSALHNTEAFF. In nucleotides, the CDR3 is TGTGCCAGCAGCGCGTTGCACAACACTGAAGCTTTCTTT.

CDR3 sequence reads: CSASNQRGSGSETQYF. The DNA of the CDR3 is TGCAGTGCTAGTAATCAGAGGGGTAGCGGGAGTGAGACCCAGTACTTC. V usage is TRBV20-1 and J usage is TRBJ2-4; TRBD2 aligns across 9 bases. The DNA end is more similar to TRBJ2-5, so the J call may be wrong. Germline assignment: CDR1 DFQATT and CDR2 SNEGSKA (reference sequence). The CDR3 is 16 residues long.

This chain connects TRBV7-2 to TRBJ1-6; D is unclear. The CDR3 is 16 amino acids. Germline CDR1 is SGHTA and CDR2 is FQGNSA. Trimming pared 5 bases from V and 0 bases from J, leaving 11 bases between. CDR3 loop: CASSPRPSSYNSPLHF. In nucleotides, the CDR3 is TGTGCCAGCAGCCCAAGACCGAGCTCCTATAATTCACCCCTCCACTTT. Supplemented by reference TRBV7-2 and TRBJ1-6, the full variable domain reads GAGVSQSPSNKVTEKGKDVELRCDPISGHTALYWYRQSLGQGLEFLIYFQGNSAPDKSGLPSDRFSAERTGGSVSTLTIQRTQQEDSAVYLCASSPRPSSYNSPLHFGNGTRLTVT.

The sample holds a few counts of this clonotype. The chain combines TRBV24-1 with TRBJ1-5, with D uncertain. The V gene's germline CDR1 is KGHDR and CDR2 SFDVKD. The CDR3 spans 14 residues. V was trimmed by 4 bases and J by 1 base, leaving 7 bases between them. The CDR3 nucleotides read TGTGCCACCAGTGACCCGGACAGCAATCAGCCCCAGCATTTT. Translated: CATSDPDSNQPQHF.